This T cell receptor (beta chain) was obtained from a study of T cell responses to AZD1222 COVID-19 vaccine. Some clones are missing from TCRdb's copy, which holds only in-frame ones; the method was immunoSEQ multiplex PCR. The sample contains approximately 100,000 clones, around 96% of which appear only once. Germline-derived CDR1 and CDR2 are SEHNR and FQNEAQ (reference sequence). The CDR3 totals 15 residues. V was shortened by 1 base and J by 7 bases, with 11 bases between the two germline ends. The TCR was taken from an adult in good health. The rearrangement uses TRBV7-9 and TRBJ1-6; unclear D gene. The source material was peripheral blood, sampled on day 0 of AZD1222 vaccination. The CDR3 coding sequence is TGTGCCAGCAGCTTAGGACGGCGTACCAATTCACCCCTCCACTTT. This gives the protein CASSLGRRTNSPLHF.